The rows below give T cell receptor beta chains drawn from one sample of a study of blood T cell repertoires in COVID-19. The method was immunoSEQ multiplex PCR; TCRdb's version includes in-frame clones alone and lacks a portion of them. The sample carries over 70,000 clones, 75% to 80% recorded once. Sequences were obtained from peripheral blood. Every receptor here comes from a man in his 70s with COVID-19, enrolled during active disease. The CDR3 runs from the conserved cysteine through the conserved F or W. The order of the fields is clone size, V gene, J gene, D gene, CDR3 protein, CDR3 DNA. D genes are given only for firm matches. Clone size, where shown, is once, few, many, or a class for clones that have expanded.

>few|TRBV7-2|TRBJ2-7|TRBD1
CASSSGTGLQQYF
TGTGCCAGCAGCTCCGGGACAGGGCTTCAGCAGTACTTC
>.|TRBV4-1|TRBJ2-7|.
CASSQIAAGLNEQYF
TGCGCCAGCAGCCAAATCGCGGCGGGATTAAACGAGCAGTACTTC
>.|TRBV9|TRBJ2-7|TRBD1
CASSQGQGPTYEQYF
TGTGCCAGCAGCCAGGGACAGGGGCCAACCTACGAGCAGTACTTC
>.|TRBV18|TRBJ2-5|TRBD1
CASSHRGREAETQYF
TGTGCCAGCTCACACAGGGGGCGTGAGGCAGAGACCCAGTACTTC
>.|TRBV4-3|TRBJ1-2|.
CASSQGGGNYGYTF
TGCGCCAGCAGCCAAGGGGGGGGCAACTATGGCTACACCTTC
>.|TRBV5-4|TRBJ1-2|TRBD1
CASILQGSYGYTF
TGTGCCAGCATCCTACAGGGGAGCTATGGCTACACCTTC
>.|TRBV6-6|TRBJ2-7|TRBD1
CASRDGQGTYEQYF
TGTGCCAGCAGAGATGGACAGGGAACCTACGAGCAGTACTTC
>.|TRBV6-5|TRBJ1-6|.
CASSTGGLYNSPLHF
TGTGCCAGCAGCACGGGAGGCCTCTATAATTCACCCCTCCACTTT
>.|TRBV18|TRBJ1-1|TRBD1
CASSPDRGNEAFF
TGTGCCAGCTCACCGGACAGGGGGAATGAAGCTTTCTTT
>.|TRBV18|TRBJ2-1|.
CASSLLAGGSNEQFF
TGTGCCAGCTCCCTTTTAGCAGGGGGGAGCAATGAGCAGTTCTTC
>.|TRBV12-3/TRBV12-4|TRBJ1-1|.
CASSRGQFEAFF
TGTGCCAGCAGCCGAGGACAGTTTGAAGCTTTCTTT
>.|TRBV11-2|TRBJ1-1|TRBD1
CASNLDRGLNTEAFF
TGTGCCAGCAACTTGGACAGGGGGCTCAACACTGAAGCTTTCTTT
>.|TRBV27|TRBJ2-3|.
CASSLGQTSTDTQYF
TGTGCCAGCAGCTTGGGACAAACTAGCACAGATACGCAGTATTTT
>many|TRBV28|TRBJ1-2|TRBD1
CASVRDRGRNYGYTF
TGTGCCAGCGTCCGGGACAGGGGAAGAAACTATGGCTACACCTTC
>.|TRBV7-3|TRBJ2-3|TRBD1
CASSLTGSFTDRATDTQYF
TGTGCCAGCAGCTTAACGGGGTCGTTTACGGACAGGGCCACAGATACGCAGTATTTT
>.|TRBV5-1|TRBJ1-1|TRBD1
CASRLDLTGVNTEAFF
TGCGCCAGCAGATTAGACCTGACAGGGGTGAACACTGAAGCTTTCTTT
>.|TRBV28|TRBJ2-3|TRBD1
CASTGTGYTDTQYF
TGTGCCAGCACAGGGACAGGCTACACAGATACGCAGTATTTT
>.|TRBV4-1|TRBJ2-5|.
CASSQDVPRQQETQYF
TGCGCCAGCAGCCAAGATGTGCCCAGACAGCAAGAGACCCAGTACTTC
>.|TRBV9|TRBJ2-3|.
CASSVARVSTADTQYF
TGTGCCAGCAGCGTGGCCAGGGTTTCCACAGCAGATACGCAGTATTTT
>.|TRBV3-1/TRBV3-2|TRBJ2-1|TRBD2
CASSQEFSGRAWDEQFF
TGTGCCAGCAGCCAAGAGTTTAGCGGGAGGGCCTGGGATGAGCAGTTCTTC
>.|TRBV7-9|TRBJ1-1|.
CASSTHLREGAEAFF
TGTGCCAGCAGCACTCATTTACGAGAAGGGGCTGAAGCTTTCTTT
>.|TRBV30|TRBJ2-5|.
CAWSGDWRGLETQYF
TGTGCCTGGAGTGGAGACTGGCGGGGGCTAGAGACCCAGTACTTC
>.|TRBV7-2|TRBJ2-7|TRBD1
CASSFRTGVRYF
TGTGCCAGCAGCTTCCGGACAGGGGTGAGGTACTTC
>.|TRBV19|TRBJ2-1|TRBD2
CASSLTGTSGVNEQFF
TGTGCCAGTAGTTTAACCGGGACTAGCGGGGTCAATGAGCAGTTCTTC
>.|TRBV7-2|TRBJ1-4|.
CASSLGQLEKLFF
TGTGCCAGCAGCTTAGGCCAACTTGAAAAACTGTTTTTT
>few|TRBV10-3|TRBJ2-1|.
CAISEWRQRGNEQFF
TGTGCCATCAGTGAATGGAGGCAACGCGGTAATGAGCAGTTCTTC
>few|TRBV6-2/TRBV6-3|TRBJ2-2|TRBD2
CASSYSSGRTNTGELFF
TGTGCCAGCAGTTACTCGAGCGGGAGGACAAACACCGGGGAGCTGTTTTTT
>few|TRBV5-5|TRBJ2-7|TRBD2
CASSLLAASSYEQYF
TGTGCCAGCAGCCTACTAGCGGCCAGCTCCTACGAGCAGTACTTC
>once|TRBV4-3|TRBJ2-5|.
CASSQDRGSPETQYF
TGCGCCAGCAGCCAAGATCGGGGGTCACCAGAGACCCAGTACTTC
>.|TRBV24-1|TRBJ2-1|.
CATSDPTSNEQFF
TGTGCCACCAGTGATCCGACTAGCAATGAGCAGTTCTTC
>once|TRBV5-4|TRBJ2-7|TRBD1
CASSPARQGANEQYF
TGTGCCAGCAGCCCCGCGAGACAGGGGGCTAATGAGCAGTACTTC
>few|TRBV27|TRBJ1-6|TRBD1
CASSPPGGQGGSPLHF
TGTGCCAGCAGCCCACCGGGGGGACAGGGGGGATCACCCCTCCACTTT
>.|TRBV5-1|TRBJ1-5|TRBD1
CASSPDRADQPQHF
TGCGCCAGCAGCCCGGACAGGGCTGATCAGCCCCAGCATTTT
>.|TRBV6-1|TRBJ2-7|TRBD2
CASSAQFSGSLSYEQYF
TGTGCCAGCAGTGCACAGTTTAGCGGGTCCCTCTCCTACGAGCAGTACTTC
>.|TRBV4-1|TRBJ2-7|.
CASSQVDLGFTPYEQYF
TGCGCCAGCAGCCAAGTGGACTTGGGTTTTACACCCTACGAGCAGTACTTC
>once|TRBV6-2/TRBV6-3|TRBJ2-1|TRBD2
CASSGTSAYNEQFF
TGTGCCAGCAGTGGGACTAGCGCCTACAATGAGCAGTTCTTC
>.|TRBV6-1|TRBJ1-5|TRBD1
CASSEGDRQGFHFQPQHF
TGTGCCAGCAGTGAAGGCGACCGACAGGGTTTTCACTTTCAGCCCCAGCATTTT
>.|TRBV4-2|TRBJ1-5|TRBD1
CASSQEARGYSNQPQHF
TGTGCCAGCAGCCAAGAGGCCAGGGGGTATAGCAATCAGCCCCAGCATTTT
>.|TRBV6-5|TRBJ2-7|.
CASSYEEGSEQYF
TGTGCCAGCAGTTACGAGGAAGGATCCGAGCAGTACTTC
>.|TRBV30|TRBJ2-6|.
CAWSRAGFNSGANVLTF
TGTGCCTGGAGTAGGGCAGGGTTTAACTCTGGGGCCAACGTCCTGACTTTC
>.|TRBV9|TRBJ2-7|TRBD2
CASSPRGLAGNYEQYF
TGTGCCAGCAGCCCTCGGGGACTAGCGGGAAACTACGAGCAGTACTTC
>.|TRBV27|TRBJ2-1|TRBD2
CASAGGLVGLEQFF
TGTGCCAGCGCGGGGGGTCTGGTAGGTTTAGAGCAGTTCTTC
>once|TRBV24-1|TRBJ2-1|.
CATSDQDNPWVSEQFF
TGTGCCACCAGTGACCAGGACAATCCCTGGGTCAGTGAGCAGTTCTTC
>.|TRBV11-3|TRBJ2-1|TRBD1
CASSPDRATGLSNEQFF
TGTGCCAGCAGCCCCGACAGGGCAACGGGGCTTAGCAATGAGCAGTTCTTC
>once|TRBV30|TRBJ2-1|TRBD2
CAWSGVIAGSYNEQFF
TGTGCCTGGAGTGGAGTAATAGCGGGATCCTACAATGAGCAGTTCTTC
>once|TRBV2|TRBJ1-2|.
CASSRDIPSSYTF
TGTGCCAGCAGCCGGGACATCCCTAGTAGCTACACCTTC
>.|TRBV6-5|TRBJ2-7|TRBD1
CASSYRTGTPYEQYF
TGTGCCAGCAGTTACCGGACAGGGACCCCCTACGAGCAGTACTTC
>many|TRBV4-2|TRBJ1-2|TRBD1
CASSQTQGQNYGYTF
TGTGCCAGCAGCCAAACTCAGGGACAGAACTATGGCTACACCTTC
>.|TRBV5-1|TRBJ1-2|.
CASSPDSLYGYTF
TGCGCCAGCAGCCCGGACAGCTTGTATGGCTACACCTTC
>once|TRBV7-2|TRBJ2-1|TRBD2
CAGGNSGSFNEQFF
TGTGCCGGCGGTAATAGCGGGAGTTTCAATGAGCAGTTCTTC
>.|TRBV2|TRBJ1-5|.
CASSEIGGDQPQHF
TGTGCCAGCAGTGAGATAGGCGGGGATCAGCCCCAGCATTTT
>.|TRBV5-1|TRBJ2-5|.
CASSSNSLIFETQYF
TGCGCCAGCAGCTCTAATAGCTTGATATTTGAGACCCAGTACTTC
>.|TRBV6-5|TRBJ2-3|TRBD2
CASSSPSGSWDTQYF
TGTGCCAGCAGTTCCCCTAGCGGGAGTTGGGATACGCAGTATTTT
>few|TRBV5-4|TRBJ2-7|TRBD1
CASSLDAQGVHF
TGTGCCAGCAGCTTGGACGCTCAGGGGGTTCACTTC
>.|TRBV4-2|TRBJ2-5|.
CASSPADRNQETQYF
TGTGCCAGCAGCCCCGCTGACAGGAACCAAGAGACCCAGTACTTC